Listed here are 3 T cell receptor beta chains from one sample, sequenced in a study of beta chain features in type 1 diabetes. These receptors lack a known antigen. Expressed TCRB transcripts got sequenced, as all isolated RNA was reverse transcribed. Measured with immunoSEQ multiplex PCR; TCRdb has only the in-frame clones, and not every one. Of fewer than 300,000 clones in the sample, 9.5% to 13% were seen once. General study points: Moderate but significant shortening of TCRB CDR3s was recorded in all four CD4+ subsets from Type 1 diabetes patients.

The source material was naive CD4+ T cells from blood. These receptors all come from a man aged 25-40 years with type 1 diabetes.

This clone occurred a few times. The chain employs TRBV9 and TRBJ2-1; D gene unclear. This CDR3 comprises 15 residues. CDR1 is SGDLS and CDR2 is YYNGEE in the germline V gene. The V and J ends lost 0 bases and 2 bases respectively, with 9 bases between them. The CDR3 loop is CASSVVDSAYNEQFF. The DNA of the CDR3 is TGTGCCAGCAGCGTAGTAGATTCTGCCTACAATGAGCAGTTCTTC.

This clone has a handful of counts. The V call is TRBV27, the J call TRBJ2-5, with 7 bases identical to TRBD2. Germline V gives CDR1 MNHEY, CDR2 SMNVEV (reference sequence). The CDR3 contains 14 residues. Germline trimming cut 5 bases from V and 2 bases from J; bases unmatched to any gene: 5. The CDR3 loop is CASSLADKQETQYF. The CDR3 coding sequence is TGTGCCAGCAGTCTAGCGGATAAACAAGAGACCCAGTACTTC.

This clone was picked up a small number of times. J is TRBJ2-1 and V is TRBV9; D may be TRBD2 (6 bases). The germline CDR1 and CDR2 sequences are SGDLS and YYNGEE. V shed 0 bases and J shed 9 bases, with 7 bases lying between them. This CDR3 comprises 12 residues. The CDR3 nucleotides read TGTGCCAGCAGCGTAGGGGGGGTTGAGCAGTTCTTC. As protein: CASSVGGVEQFF.